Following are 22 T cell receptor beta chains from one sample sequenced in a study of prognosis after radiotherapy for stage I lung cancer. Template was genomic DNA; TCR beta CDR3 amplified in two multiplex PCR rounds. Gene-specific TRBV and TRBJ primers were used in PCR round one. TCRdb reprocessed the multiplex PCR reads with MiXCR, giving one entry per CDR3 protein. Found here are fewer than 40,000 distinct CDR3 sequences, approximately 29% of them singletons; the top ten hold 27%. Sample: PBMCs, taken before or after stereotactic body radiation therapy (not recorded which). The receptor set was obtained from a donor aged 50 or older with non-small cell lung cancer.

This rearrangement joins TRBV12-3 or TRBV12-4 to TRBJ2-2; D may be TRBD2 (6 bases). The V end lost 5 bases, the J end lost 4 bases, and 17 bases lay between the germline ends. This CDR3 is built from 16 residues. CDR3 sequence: CASSGTFRPSTGELFF. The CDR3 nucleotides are TGTGCCAGCAGTGGGACTTTCCGACCCTCCACCGGGGAGCTGTTTTTT.

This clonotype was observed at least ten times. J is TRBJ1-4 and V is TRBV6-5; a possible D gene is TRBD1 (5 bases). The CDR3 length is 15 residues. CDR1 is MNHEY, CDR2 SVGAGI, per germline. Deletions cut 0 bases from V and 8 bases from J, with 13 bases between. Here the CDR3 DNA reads TGTGCCAGCAGTTACTCGCGGCAGGGAAGAGAAAAACTGTTTTTT. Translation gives CASSYSRQGREKLFF.

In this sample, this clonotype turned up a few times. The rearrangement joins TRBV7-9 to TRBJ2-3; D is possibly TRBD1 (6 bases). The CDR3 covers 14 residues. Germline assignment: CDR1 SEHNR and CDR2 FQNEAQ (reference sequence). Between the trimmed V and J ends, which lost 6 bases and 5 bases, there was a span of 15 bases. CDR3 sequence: CASSSGTNLDTQYF. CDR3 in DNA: TGTGCCAGCAGTTCCGGGACAAATCTAGATACGCAGTATTTT.

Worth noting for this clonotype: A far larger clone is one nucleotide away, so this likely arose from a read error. CDR3 in amino acids: CASSYASDSWNTEAFF. The CDR3 coding sequence is TGTGCCAGCAGTTACGCTAGTGACAGCTGGAACACTGAAGCTTTCTTT. This rearrangement joins TRBV6-6 to TRBJ1-1, with a tentative D call TRBD1 (5 bases). The V gene lost 2 bases and the J gene lost 1 base, with 14 bases spanning the gap. CDR3 length: 16 residues. Germline CDR1 MNHNY, CDR2 SVGAGI (reference sequence).

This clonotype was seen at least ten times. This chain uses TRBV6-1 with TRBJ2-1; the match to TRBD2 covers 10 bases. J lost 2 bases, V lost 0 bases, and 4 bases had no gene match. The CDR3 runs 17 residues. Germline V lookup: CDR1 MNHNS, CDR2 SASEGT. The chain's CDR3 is CASSEALSGGAYNEQFF. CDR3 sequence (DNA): TGTGCCAGCAGTGAAGCCCTGAGCGGGGGGGCCTACAATGAGCAGTTCTTC.

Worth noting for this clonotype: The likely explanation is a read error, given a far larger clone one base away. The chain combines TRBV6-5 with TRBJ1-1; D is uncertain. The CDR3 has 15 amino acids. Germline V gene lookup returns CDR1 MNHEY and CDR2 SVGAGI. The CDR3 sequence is CASSEGGRQNTESFF. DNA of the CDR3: TGTGCCAGCAGTGAAGGCGGCAGGCAGAACACTGAATCTTTCTTT.

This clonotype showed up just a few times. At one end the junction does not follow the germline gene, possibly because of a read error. This chain's CDR3 is CASSGKGAGIGEQLF. The CDR3 nucleotides read TGTGCCAGCAGCGGCAAGGGGGCAGGGATCGGTGAGCAGCTCTTC. This rearrangement joins TRBV11-3 to TRBJ2-1; the match to TRBD1 covers 7 bases. The germline CDR1 and CDR2 sequences are SGHNT and YENEEA. CDR3 length: 15 residues.

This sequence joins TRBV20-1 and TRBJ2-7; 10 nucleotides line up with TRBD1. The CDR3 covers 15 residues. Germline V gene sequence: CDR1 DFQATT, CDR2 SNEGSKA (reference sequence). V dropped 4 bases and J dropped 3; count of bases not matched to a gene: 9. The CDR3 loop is CSAIPGQGGNYEQYF. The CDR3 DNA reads TGCAGTGCTATTCCTGGACAGGGGGGTAACTACGAGCAGTACTTC.

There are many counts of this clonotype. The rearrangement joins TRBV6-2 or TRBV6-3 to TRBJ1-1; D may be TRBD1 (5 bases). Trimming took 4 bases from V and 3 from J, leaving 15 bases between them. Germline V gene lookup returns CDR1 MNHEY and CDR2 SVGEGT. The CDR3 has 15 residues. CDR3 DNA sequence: TGTGCCAGCAGTTCTCTGGGGGTGGCGGACACTGAAGCTTTCTTT. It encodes CASSSLGVADTEAFF.

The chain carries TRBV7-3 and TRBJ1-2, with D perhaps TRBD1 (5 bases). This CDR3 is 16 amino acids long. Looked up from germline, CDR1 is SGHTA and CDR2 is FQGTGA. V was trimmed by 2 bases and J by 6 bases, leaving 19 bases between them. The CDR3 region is CASSLSSAGPVNGYTF. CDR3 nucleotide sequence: TGTGCCAGCAGCTTATCATCCGCAGGGCCGGTGAATGGCTACACCTTC.

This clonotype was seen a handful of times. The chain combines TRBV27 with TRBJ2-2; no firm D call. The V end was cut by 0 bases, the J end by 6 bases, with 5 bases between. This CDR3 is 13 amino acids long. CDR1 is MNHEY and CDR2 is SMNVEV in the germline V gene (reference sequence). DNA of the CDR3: TGTGCCAGCAGTTTATCGGGCTCCGGGGAGCTGTTTTTT. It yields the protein CASSLSGSGELFF.

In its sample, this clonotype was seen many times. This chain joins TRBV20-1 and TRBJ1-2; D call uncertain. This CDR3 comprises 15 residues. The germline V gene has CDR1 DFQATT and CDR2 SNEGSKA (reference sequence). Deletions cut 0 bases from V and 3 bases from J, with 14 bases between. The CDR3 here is CSARDSGFEDYGYTF. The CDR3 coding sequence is TGCAGTGCTAGAGATTCCGGGTTTGAAGACTATGGCTACACCTTC.

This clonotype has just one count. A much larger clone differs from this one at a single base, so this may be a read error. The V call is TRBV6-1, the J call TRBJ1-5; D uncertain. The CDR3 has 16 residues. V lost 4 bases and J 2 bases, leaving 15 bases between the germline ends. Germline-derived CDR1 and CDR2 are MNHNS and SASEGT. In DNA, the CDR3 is TGTGCCAGCAGTGGGAAAGAGTGGAGGGGCAATCAGCCCCAGCATTTT. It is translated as CASSGKEWRGNQPQHF.

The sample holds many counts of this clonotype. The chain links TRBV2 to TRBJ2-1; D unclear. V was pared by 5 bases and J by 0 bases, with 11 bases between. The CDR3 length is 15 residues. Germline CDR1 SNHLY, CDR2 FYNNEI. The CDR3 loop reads CASSLRSVSYNEQFF. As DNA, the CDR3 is TGTGCCAGCAGTCTTAGGAGTGTCTCCTACAATGAGCAGTTCTTC.

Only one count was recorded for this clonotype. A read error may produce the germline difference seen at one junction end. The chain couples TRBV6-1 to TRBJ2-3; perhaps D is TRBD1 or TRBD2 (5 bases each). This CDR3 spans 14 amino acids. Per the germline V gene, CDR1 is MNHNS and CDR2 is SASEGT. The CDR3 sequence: CASSHGAQGSTQYF. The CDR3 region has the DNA TGTGCCAGCAGTCACGGGGCCCAGGGTAGCACGCAGTACTTT.

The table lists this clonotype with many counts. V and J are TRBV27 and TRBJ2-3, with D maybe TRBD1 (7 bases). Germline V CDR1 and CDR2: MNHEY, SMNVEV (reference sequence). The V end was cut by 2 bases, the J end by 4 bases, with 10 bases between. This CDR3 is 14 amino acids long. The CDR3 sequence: CASSLGRGADTQYF. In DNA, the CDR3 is TGTGCCAGCAGTTTAGGCAGGGGGGCAGATACGCAGTATTTT.

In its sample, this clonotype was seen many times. The CDR3 DNA reads as TGTGCCAGCAGTAACCGACAGGGTGCTGAAGCTTTCTTT. Encoded protein: CASSNRQGAEAFF. V and J are TRBV6-2 or TRBV6-3 and TRBJ1-1; 7 bases map to TRBD1. CDR3 length equals 13 residues. Per the germline V gene, CDR1 is MNHEY and CDR2 is SVGEGT. V lost 5 bases, J lost 6 bases, and 6 bases stayed unmatched.

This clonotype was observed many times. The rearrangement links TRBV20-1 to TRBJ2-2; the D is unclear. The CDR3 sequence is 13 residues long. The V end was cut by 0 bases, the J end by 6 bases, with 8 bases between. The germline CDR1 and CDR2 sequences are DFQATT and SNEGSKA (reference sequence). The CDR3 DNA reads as TGCAGTGCTAGAGATCGGATGGCCGGGGAGCTGTTTTTT. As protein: CSARDRMAGELFF.

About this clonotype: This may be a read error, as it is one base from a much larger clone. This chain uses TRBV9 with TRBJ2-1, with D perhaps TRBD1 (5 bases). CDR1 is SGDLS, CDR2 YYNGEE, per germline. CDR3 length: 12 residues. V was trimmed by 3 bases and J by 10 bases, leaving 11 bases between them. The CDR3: CASSEGWEEQFF. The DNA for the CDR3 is TGTGCCAGCAGCGAGGGGTGGGAAGAGCAGTTCTTC.

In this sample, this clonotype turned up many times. CDR3 in DNA: TGTGCCAGCAGTGGGCGGGACAGGGGCCTTCAGGGCACTGAAGCTTTCTTT. Protein product: CASSGRDRGLQGTEAFF. This chain links TRBV28 with TRBJ1-1; 10 bases fit TRBD1. The CDR3 length is 17 residues. Germline CDR1 is MDHEN and CDR2 is SYDVKM. V trimming: 5 bases; J trimming: 4 bases; junction bases outside the gene matches: 13.

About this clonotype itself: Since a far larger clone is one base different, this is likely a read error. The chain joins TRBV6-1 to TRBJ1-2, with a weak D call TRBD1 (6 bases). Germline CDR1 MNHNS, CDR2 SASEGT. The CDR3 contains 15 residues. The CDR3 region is CASSYTQGFNYGYAF. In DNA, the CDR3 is TGTGCCAGCAGTTACACACAGGGTTTCAACTATGGCTACGCCTTC.

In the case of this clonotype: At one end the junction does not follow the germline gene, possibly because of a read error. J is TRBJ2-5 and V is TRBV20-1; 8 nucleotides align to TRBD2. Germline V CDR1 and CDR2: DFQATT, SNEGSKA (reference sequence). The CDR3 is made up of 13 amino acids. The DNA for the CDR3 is TGCAGTGCTAGCGGGGGGGACGGGGAGACCAAGTACTTC. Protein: CSASGGDGETKYF.